This T cell receptor beta chain stems from a study of OX40 agonist ivuxolimab in advanced cancers. Sequencing was performed with immunoSEQ multiplex PCR; in TCRdb, only in-frame clones are kept and a portion is missing. The sample has about 110,000 clones; 85% to 95% are singletons. Germline values: CDR1 GTSNPN, CDR2 SVGIG (reference sequence). Between the trimmed V and J ends, which lost 2 bases and 5 bases, there was a span of 6 bases. This CDR3 has 11 residues. This clone was detected a few times. This material consisted of CD4+ or CD8+ T cells sorted from blood, taken in a trial of the OX40 agonist ivuxolimab. This sequence originates from an adult with an advanced solid tumor such as melanoma, head and neck, liver or kidney cancer. V and J are TRBV30 and TRBJ1-1, with D hard to call. DNA for the CDR3: TGTGCCTGGAGTAGAAGGACTGAAGCTTTCTTT. Encoded protein: CAWSRRTEAFF.